This T cell receptor (beta chain) was obtained from a study of response to subunit inactivated influenza vaccine. There are a few counts of this clonotype. The V gene lost 5 bases and the J gene lost 7 bases, with 11 bases spanning the gap. The CDR3 extends over 12 amino acids. MiXCR, run by TCRdb on the RT-PCR reads, gives a single entry per CDR3 protein. This table holds about 570,000 distinct CDR3 sequences, 11% found once. These data also featured in a second study, about T cells expressing NK-cell markers. That paper adds: 5'RACE template switching with UMIs produced the TCR beta cDNA.

The V gene is TRBV12-3 or TRBV12-4, the J gene TRBJ2-5, with D perhaps TRBD1 or TRBD2 (5 bases each). The sequencing used PBMCs from blood, collected on the day of vaccination. The clonotype originates from a man aged 45 to 65 who received an inactivated influenza vaccine. The CDR3 nucleotides are TGTGCCAGCAGTGCAGCGAGGGGGACCCAGTACTTC. Its translation: CASSAARGTQYF.